This T cell receptor beta chain came from a study of blood T cell repertoires in COVID-19. Clones were sequenced by immunoSEQ multiplex PCR, and TCRdb holds only the in-frame ones, with some missing. The table includes over 150,000 clones, approximately 86% detected once. As for this clone: The junction shows a germline mismatch at one end, possibly a read error.

Germline V gene sequence: CDR1 SGHNT, CDR2 YENEEA. CDR3 length: 11 residues. The receptor was isolated from a man between 40 and 49 years old with active or convalescent COVID-19. V usage is TRBV11-3 and J usage is TRBJ2-7; possibly TRBD1 for D (5 bases). Source material: peripheral blood. The CDR3 here is CASSLEGVWDF. The CDR3 bases are TGTGCCAGCAGCTTAGAAGGGGTTTGGGACTTC. Combining the CDR3 with reference TRBV11-3 and TRBJ2-7 gives the whole variable domain EAGVVQSPRYKIIEKKQPVAFWCNPISGHNTLYWYLQNLGQGPELLIRYENEEAVDDSQLPKDRFSAERLKGVDSTLKIQPAELGDSAVYLCASSLEGVWDFGPGTRLTVT.